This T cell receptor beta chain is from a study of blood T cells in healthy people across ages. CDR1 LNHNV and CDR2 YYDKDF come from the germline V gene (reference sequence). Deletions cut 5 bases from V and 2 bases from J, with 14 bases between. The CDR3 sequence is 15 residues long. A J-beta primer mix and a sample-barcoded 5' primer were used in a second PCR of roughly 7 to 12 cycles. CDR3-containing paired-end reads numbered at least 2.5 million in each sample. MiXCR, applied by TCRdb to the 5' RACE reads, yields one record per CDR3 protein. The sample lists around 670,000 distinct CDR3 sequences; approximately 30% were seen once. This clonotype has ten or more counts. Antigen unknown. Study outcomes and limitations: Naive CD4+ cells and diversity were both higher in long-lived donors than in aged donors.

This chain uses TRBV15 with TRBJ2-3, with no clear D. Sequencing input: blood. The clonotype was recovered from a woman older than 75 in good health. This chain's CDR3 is CATSARTDLTDTQYF. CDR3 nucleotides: TGTGCCACCAGCGCCAGGACGGACCTCACAGATACGCAGTATTTT.